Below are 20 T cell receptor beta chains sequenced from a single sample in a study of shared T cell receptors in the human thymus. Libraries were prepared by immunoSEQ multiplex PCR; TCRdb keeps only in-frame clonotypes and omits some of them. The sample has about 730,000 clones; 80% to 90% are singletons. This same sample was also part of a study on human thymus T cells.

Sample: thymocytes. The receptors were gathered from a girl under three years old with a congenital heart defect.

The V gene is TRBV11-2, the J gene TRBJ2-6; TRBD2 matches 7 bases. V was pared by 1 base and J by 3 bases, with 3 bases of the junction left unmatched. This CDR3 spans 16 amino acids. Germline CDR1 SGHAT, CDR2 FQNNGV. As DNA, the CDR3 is TGTGCCAGCAGCTTAGTGGGAGGGCTTGGGGCCAACGTCCTGACTTTC. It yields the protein CASSLVGGLGANVLTF. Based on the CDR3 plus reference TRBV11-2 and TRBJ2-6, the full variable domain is EAGVAQSPRYKIIEKRQSVAFWCNPISGHATLYWYQQILGQGPKLLIQFQNNGVVDDSQLPKDRFSAERLKGVDSTLKIQPAKLEDSAVYLCASSLVGGLGANVLTFGAGSRLTVL.

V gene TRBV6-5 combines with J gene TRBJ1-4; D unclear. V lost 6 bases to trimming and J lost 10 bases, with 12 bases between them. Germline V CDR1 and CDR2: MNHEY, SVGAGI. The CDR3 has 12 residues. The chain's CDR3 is CASRLKGGKLFF. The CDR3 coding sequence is TGTGCCAGCAGACTAAAAGGTGGAAAACTGTTTTTT.

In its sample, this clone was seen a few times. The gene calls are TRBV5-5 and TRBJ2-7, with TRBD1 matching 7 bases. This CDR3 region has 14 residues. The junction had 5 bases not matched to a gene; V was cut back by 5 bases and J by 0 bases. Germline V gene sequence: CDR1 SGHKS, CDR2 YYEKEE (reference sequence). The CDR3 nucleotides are TGTGCCAGCAGGGACAGGCACCACTCCTACGAGCAGTACTTC. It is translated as CASRDRHHSYEQYF. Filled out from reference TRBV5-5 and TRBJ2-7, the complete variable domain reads DAGVTQSPTHLIKTRGQQVTLRCSPISGHKSVSWYQQVLGQGPQFIFQYYEKEERGRGNFPDRFSARQFPNYSSELNVNALLLGDSALYLCASRDRHHSYEQYFGPGTRLTVT.

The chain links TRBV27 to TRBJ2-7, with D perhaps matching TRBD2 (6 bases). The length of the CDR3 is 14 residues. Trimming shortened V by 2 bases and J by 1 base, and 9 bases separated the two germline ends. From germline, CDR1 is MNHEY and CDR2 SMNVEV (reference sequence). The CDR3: CASSLGGWSYEQYF. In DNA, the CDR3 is TGTGCCAGCAGTTTAGGGGGGTGGTCCTACGAGCAGTACTTC.

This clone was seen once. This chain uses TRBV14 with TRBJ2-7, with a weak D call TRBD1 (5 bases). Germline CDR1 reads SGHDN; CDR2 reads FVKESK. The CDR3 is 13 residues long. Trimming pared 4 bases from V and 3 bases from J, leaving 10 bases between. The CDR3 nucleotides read TGTGCCAGCAGCCTCCGACAGATCTACGAGCAGTACTTC. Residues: CASSLRQIYEQYF.

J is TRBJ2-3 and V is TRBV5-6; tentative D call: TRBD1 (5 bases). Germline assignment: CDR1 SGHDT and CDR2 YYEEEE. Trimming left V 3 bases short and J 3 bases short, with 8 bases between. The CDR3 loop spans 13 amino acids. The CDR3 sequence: CASSWSGTDTQYF. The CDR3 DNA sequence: TGTGCCAGCAGCTGGTCAGGGACAGATACGCAGTATTTT.

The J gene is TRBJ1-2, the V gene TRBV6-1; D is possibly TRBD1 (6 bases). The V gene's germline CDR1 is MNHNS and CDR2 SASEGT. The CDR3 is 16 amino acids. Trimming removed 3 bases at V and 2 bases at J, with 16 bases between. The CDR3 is CASSDMLWGGNYGYTF. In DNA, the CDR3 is TGTGCCAGCAGTGATATGTTGTGGGGGGGCAACTATGGCTACACCTTC.

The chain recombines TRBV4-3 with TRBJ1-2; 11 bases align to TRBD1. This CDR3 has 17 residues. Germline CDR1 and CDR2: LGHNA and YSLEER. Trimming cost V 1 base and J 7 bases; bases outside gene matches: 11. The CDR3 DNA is TGCGCCAGCAGCCAAGCGAATCCGGGGACAGGGGGTGTTGGCTACACCTTC. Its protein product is CASSQANPGTGGVGYTF.

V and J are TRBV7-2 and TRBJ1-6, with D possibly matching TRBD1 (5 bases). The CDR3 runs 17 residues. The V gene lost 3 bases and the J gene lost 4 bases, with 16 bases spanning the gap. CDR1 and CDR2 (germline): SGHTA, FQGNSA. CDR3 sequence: CASSLTTGLGYNSPLHF. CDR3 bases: TGTGCCAGCAGCTTGACAACAGGCCTGGGGTATAATTCACCCCTCCACTTT.

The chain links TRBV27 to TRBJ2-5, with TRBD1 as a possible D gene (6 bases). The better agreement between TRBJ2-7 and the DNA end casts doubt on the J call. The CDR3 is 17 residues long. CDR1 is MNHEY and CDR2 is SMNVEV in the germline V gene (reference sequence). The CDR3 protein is CASAPGATGGGLGEQYF. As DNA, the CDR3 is TGTGCCAGCGCACCCGGGGCGACAGGCGGTGGATTGGGCGAGCAGTACTTC.

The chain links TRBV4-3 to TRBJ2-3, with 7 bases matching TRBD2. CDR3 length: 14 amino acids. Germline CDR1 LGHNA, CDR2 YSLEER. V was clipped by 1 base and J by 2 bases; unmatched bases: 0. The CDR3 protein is CASSQGLATDTQYF. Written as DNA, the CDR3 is TGCGCCAGCAGCCAAGGACTAGCCACAGATACGCAGTATTTT.

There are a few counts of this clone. CDR3 in DNA: TGTGCCAGCAGTGAGCGATATGGCTACACCTTC. Its translation is CASSERYGYTF. V and J are TRBV25-1 and TRBJ1-2; D is uncertain. V was cut by 3 bases and J by 5 bases, with 4 bases left in between. Germline CDR1 and CDR2: MGHDK and SYGVNS. CDR3 size: 11 residues.

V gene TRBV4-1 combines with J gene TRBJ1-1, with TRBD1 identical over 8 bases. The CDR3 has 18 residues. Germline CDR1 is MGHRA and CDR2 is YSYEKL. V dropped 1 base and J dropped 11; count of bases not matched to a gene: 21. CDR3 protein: CASSQGDRRNPSHTGAFF. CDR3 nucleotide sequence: TGCGCCAGCAGCCAAGGGGACAGGCGGAACCCCTCCCACACGGGGGCTTTCTTT.

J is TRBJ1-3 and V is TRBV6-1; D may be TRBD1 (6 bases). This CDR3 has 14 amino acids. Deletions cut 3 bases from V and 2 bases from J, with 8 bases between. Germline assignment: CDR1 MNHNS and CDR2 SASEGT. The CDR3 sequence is CASSEAGAGNTIYF. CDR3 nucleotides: TGTGCCAGCAGTGAGGCAGGGGCTGGAAACACCATATATTTT.

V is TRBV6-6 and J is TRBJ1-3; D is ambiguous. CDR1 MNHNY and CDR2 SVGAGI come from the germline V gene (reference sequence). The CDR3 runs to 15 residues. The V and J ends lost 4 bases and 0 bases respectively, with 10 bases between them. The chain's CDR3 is CASSLTVHSGNTIYF. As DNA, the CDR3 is TGTGCCAGCAGTTTAACGGTCCACTCTGGAAACACCATATATTTT.

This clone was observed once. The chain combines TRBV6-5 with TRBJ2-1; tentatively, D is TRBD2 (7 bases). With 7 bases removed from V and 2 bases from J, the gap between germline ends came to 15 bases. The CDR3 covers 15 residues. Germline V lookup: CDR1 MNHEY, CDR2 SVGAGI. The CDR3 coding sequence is TGTGCCAGCAATCGTAGAGGGGGGGCCTACAATGAGCAGTTCTTC. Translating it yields CASNRRGGAYNEQFF.

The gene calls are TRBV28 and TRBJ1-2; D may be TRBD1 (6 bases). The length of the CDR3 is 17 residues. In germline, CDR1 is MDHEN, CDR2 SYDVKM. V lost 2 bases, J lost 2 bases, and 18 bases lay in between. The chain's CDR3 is CASSLAWDKQGNYGYTF. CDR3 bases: TGTGCCAGCAGTTTAGCGTGGGACAAACAGGGCAACTATGGCTACACCTTC.

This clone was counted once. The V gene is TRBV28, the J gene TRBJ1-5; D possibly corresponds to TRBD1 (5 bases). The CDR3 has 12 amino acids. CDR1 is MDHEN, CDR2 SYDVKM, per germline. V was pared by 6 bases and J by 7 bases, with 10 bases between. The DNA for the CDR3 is TGTGCCAGCAGACCTCACAGGCAGCCCCAGCATTTT. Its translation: CASRPHRQPQHF.

This CDR3 is CASSLALVPTGHQPQHF. CDR3 nucleotides: TGTGCCAGCAGCTTAGCCTTGGTCCCCACAGGACATCAGCCCCAGCATTTT. V is TRBV11-2 and J is TRBJ1-5, with a tentative D call TRBD1 (5 bases). V was clipped by 1 base and J by 5 bases, with 18 bases between them. CDR3 length: 17 residues. From germline, CDR1 is SGHAT and CDR2 FQNNGV.

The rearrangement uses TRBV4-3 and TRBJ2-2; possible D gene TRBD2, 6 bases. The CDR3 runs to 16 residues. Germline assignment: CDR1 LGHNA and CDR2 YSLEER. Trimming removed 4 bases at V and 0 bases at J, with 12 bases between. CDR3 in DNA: TGCGCCAGCAGCCGAACCGGGAGCCCGAACACCGGGGAGCTGTTTTTT. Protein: CASSRTGSPNTGELFF.